This entry describes one T cell receptor beta chain. Its antigen is currently unknown. The source of the sample is a study of cytomegalovirus exposure and HLA in healthy donors. The CDR3 spans 16 residues. Germline-derived CDR1 and CDR2 are SGHNT and YYREEE (reference sequence). Deletions cut 4 bases from V and 1 base from J, with 14 bases between. Use of 60 Vbeta and 13 Jbeta primers characterized the PCR. Clones were read by immunoSEQ multiplex PCR, and TCRdb kept only the in-frame ones, dropping some. Of about 38,000 clones detected, 75% to 90% appear once; the ten largest clones hold about 10%. Study-wide results and limits: Earlier findings revealed that most TCR beta V segments proved productive either about 90% or about 30% of the time.

Healthy bone marrow donors made up the donors. Source material: PBMCs. This sequence was found in a woman aged 40 to 50 in good health and CMV-seropositive. J is TRBJ2-2 and V is TRBV5-4; possibly TRBD2 for D (5 bases). CDR3 loop: CASSPNSRVNTGELFF. For the CDR3, the DNA is TGTGCCAGCAGCCCAAACTCGCGGGTGAACACCGGGGAGCTGTTTTTT.